The text below deals with one T cell receptor (beta chain). CDR3 length: 13 residues. V was trimmed by 2 bases and J by 5 bases, leaving 9 bases between them. These data originate in a study of blood T cell repertoires in COVID-19. Across the whole study: COVID-19 samples, acute and convalescent, were from the United States, Italy and Spain. PBMCs, B-cell-depleted T cells, or T cells were the source of the cDNA or gDNA that made up the material.

Seattle cases were enrolled at active infection and followed longitudinally. Original processing methods: Nucleated cell number was recorded as an estimate derived from reference gene primer amplification. Here immunoSEQ multiplex PCR was the method, and the copy in TCRdb shows in-frame clones only, minus some. V, J and clone size were drawn from that table, and D and trimming were deduced from the DNA. The top ten hold about 16% of the sample, which has some 94,000 clones, 87% seen once. The gene calls are TRBV12-3 or TRBV12-4 and TRBJ2-5; TRBD2 is a possible D gene (6 bases). This clonotype was sampled from a woman aged 60-75 years with COVID-19, enrolled during active disease. The specimen was peripheral blood. CDR3 coding DNA: TGTGCCAGCAGTTTACTAGGAGGGGAGACCCAGTACTTC. It specifies CASSLLGGETQYF.